The 19 T cell receptor beta chains given below trace back to one sample, sequenced in a study of PD-1 blockade in classical Hodgkin lymphoma. Time point denoted: cycle 4 day 1 (C4D1), after five to seven weeks of nivolumab. All patients relapsed after autologous stem cell transplantation, and brentuximab vedotin exposure varied. Libraries were prepared by immunoSEQ multiplex PCR; TCRdb keeps only in-frame clonotypes and omits some of them. This sample has 20,000 or so clones, with 84% found just once. This specimen consisted of peripheral blood mononuclear cells (PBMCs), obtained before the fourth cycle of nivolumab. These receptors originate from a human donor with classical Hodgkin lymphoma.

The genes are TRBV9 and TRBJ1-2; TRBD1 matches at 9 bases. This CDR3 region has 15 residues. Germline V gives CDR1 SGDLS, CDR2 YYNGEE. V gave up 2 bases and J gave up 6 bases; unmatched junction bases: 8. CDR3 nucleotides: TGTGCCAGCAGCGTGGGAACAGGGGGCGCAAATGGCTACACCTTC. It yields the protein CASSVGTGGANGYTF.

This clone appeared once. V gene TRBV11-3 combines with J gene TRBJ1-2, with D perhaps matching TRBD1 (6 bases). CDR3 length: 13 amino acids. Per germline, CDR1 SGHNT and CDR2 YENEEA. V was shortened by 3 bases and J by 9 bases, with 14 bases between the two germline ends. This chain's CDR3 is CASSFAGGRSYTF. The CDR3 coding sequence is TGTGCCAGCAGCTTCGCGGGGGGCCGCAGCTACACCTTC.

The CDR3 here is CASRDRVPMNTEAFF. The DNA for the CDR3 is TGCGCCAGCCGGGACAGGGTTCCTATGAACACTGAAGCTTTCTTT. This chain links TRBV4-1 with TRBJ1-1; 9 nucleotides agree with TRBD1. From germline, CDR1 is MGHRA and CDR2 YSYEKL. V was pared by 8 bases and J by 0 bases, with 7 bases of the junction left unmatched. CDR3 length equals 15 residues.

The gene calls are TRBV11-1 and TRBJ1-1; TRBD1 matches 7 bases. Germline-derived CDR1 and CDR2 are SGHAT and FQDESV (reference sequence). CDR3 length: 16 residues. Trimming at V came to 2 bases and at J to 4 bases, leaving 10 bases not matched to a gene. CDR3 amino acids: CASSLRAGRGGTEAFF. Written as DNA, the CDR3 is TGTGCCAGCAGCTTAAGGGCCGGCAGGGGGGGCACTGAAGCTTTCTTT.

CDR3 protein: CASSSLGPGGGTEAFF. The CDR3 nucleotides read TGTGCCAGCAGTTCCCTAGGCCCGGGGGGAGGCACTGAAGCTTTCTTT. This sequence joins TRBV6-5 and TRBJ1-1, with D tentatively TRBD1 (5 bases). The length of the CDR3 is 16 residues. Per germline, CDR1 MNHEY and CDR2 SVGAGI. Deletions cut 4 bases from V and 4 bases from J, with 19 bases between.

The chain links TRBV30 to TRBJ2-7, with D perhaps TRBD1 or TRBD2 (5 bases each). The CDR3 is 15 residues long. The germline V gene has CDR1 GTSNPN and CDR2 SVGIG (reference sequence). V was clipped by 3 bases and J by 0 bases, with 15 bases between them. This CDR3 is CAWRSGVGASYEQYF. The CDR3 nucleotides read TGTGCCTGGAGGAGCGGAGTAGGGGCCTCCTACGAGCAGTACTTC.

This chain links TRBV2 with TRBJ2-3; 9 nucleotides line up with TRBD2. Germline trimming cut 7 bases from V and 6 bases from J; bases unmatched to any gene: 5. The CDR3 covers 13 residues. Germline V lookup: CDR1 SNHLY, CDR2 FYNNEI. DNA for the CDR3: TGTGCCAGCAAGGGCGGGGGGGTGGATACGCAGTATTTT. Its translation is CASKGGGVDTQYF.

This sequence joins TRBV2 and TRBJ2-1, with TRBD2 matching 15 bases. CDR3 length: 15 amino acids. With V trimmed by 8 bases and J by 5 bases, 4 bases remained unmatched. Germline-derived CDR1 and CDR2 are SNHLY and FYNNEI. DNA of the CDR3: TGTGCCAGCTTCGGACTAGCGGGAGGGGACAATGAGCAGTTCTTC. It specifies CASFGLAGGDNEQFF.

This clone was detected only a few times. The chain uses TRBV4-3 and TRBJ2-7; 13 bases map to TRBD2. Trimming took 1 base from V and 7 from J; bases not matched to a gene: 4. Per the germline V gene, CDR1 is LGHNA and CDR2 is YSLEER. This CDR3 has 15 amino acids. CDR3 bases: TGCGCCAGCAGCCAAGGGACTAGCGGGAGCGAGGAGCAGTACTTC. This sequence encodes CASSQGTSGSEEQYF.

CDR3 nucleotides: TGCGCCAGCAGCTTGATGGACCCAGGGACTGAAGCTTTCTTT. It is translated as CASSLMDPGTEAFF. The chain is built from TRBV5-1 and TRBJ1-1, with TRBD1 as a possible D gene (5 bases). The germline V gene has CDR1 SGHRS and CDR2 YFSETQ. The CDR3 spans 14 residues. Trimming cost V 1 base and J 5 bases, with 12 bases left between them.

The V gene is TRBV12-5, the J gene TRBJ2-2; D is unclear. The CDR3 is 16 residues long. Trimming left V 4 bases short and J 0 bases short, with 12 bases between. CDR1 LGHNT and CDR2 FRNRAP come from the germline V gene. The DNA of the CDR3 is TGTGCTAGTGGTTGGGCCGGCTATCCGAACACCGGGGAGCTGTTTTTT. This codes for CASGWAGYPNTGELFF.

J is TRBJ1-2 and V is TRBV19; unclear D gene. V lost 5 bases, J lost 6 bases, and 22 bases lay in between. Germline V lookup: CDR1 LNHDA, CDR2 SQIVND (reference sequence). This CDR3 has 16 amino acids. CDR3 amino acids: CASSFPIDGGDDGYTF. In nucleotides, the CDR3 is TGTGCCAGTAGTTTCCCGATCGACGGAGGAGACGATGGCTACACCTTC.

The genes are TRBV7-2 and TRBJ2-1; 7 nucleotides agree with TRBD2. CDR1 is SGHTA and CDR2 is FQGNSA in the germline V gene. With 4 bases clipped from V and 1 base from J, the junction kept 10 bases outside the gene matches. The CDR3 is 17 amino acids. The chain's CDR3 is CASSSPGLAVSYNEQFF. In DNA, the CDR3 is TGTGCCAGCAGCTCCCCGGGGCTAGCGGTATCCTACAATGAGCAGTTCTTC.

This clone was seen only a few times. This chain joins TRBV27 and TRBJ2-1; D gene uncertain. The CDR3 is made up of 13 amino acids. Germline V gene lookup returns CDR1 MNHEY and CDR2 SMNVEV (reference sequence). Deletions cut 3 bases from V and 3 bases from J, with 6 bases between. CDR3 in amino acids: CASSFNYYNEQFF. CDR3 nucleotide sequence: TGTGCCAGCAGTTTCAATTACTACAATGAGCAGTTCTTC.

The chain uses TRBV5-4 and TRBJ2-7; D is undetermined. This CDR3 contains 13 residues. Germline lookup yields CDR1 SGHNT and CDR2 YYREEE (reference sequence). Trimming stripped 3 bases from V and 3 bases from J, with 10 bases between. CDR3 region: CASSSGLFYEQYF. As DNA, the CDR3 is TGTGCCAGCAGCTCCGGATTATTCTACGAGCAGTACTTC.

The V call is TRBV7-9, the J call TRBJ1-2; 12 nucleotides match TRBD1. The CDR3 is 18 residues long. The V gene's germline CDR1 is SEHNR and CDR2 FQNEAQ (reference sequence). J gave up 3 bases and V 6 bases, and 14 bases lay outside the gene matches. CDR3 nucleotide sequence: TGTGCCAGCAGTTGGTTTGGGACAGGGGGCGGAGACGACTATGGCTACACCTTC. It translates to CASSWFGTGGGDDYGYTF.

V and J are TRBV28 and TRBJ1-2; D is uncertain. The CDR3 has 12 residues. Trimming stripped 5 bases from V and 4 bases from J, with 8 bases between. The V gene's germline CDR1 is MDHEN and CDR2 SYDVKM. The CDR3 spells CASSPTRYGYTF. The DNA of the CDR3 is TGTGCCAGCAGTCCGACTCGCTATGGCTACACCTTC.

V is TRBV9 and J is TRBJ2-6, with 14 bases that match TRBD2. The V gene end was trimmed by 4 bases and the J gene end by 3 bases; junction bases not matched to a gene: 6. The CDR3 extends over 18 amino acids. Germline CDR1 reads SGDLS; CDR2 reads YYNGEE. CDR3 region: CASSLRTSGGIGANVLTF. The CDR3 coding sequence is TGTGCCAGCAGCCTTCGGACTAGCGGGGGGATTGGGGCCAACGTCCTGACTTTC.

This clone was seen only a few times. The rearrangement uses TRBV27 and TRBJ2-2; D call uncertain. The CDR3 loop spans 14 amino acids. Per the germline V gene, CDR1 is MNHEY and CDR2 is SMNVEV (reference sequence). Trimming removed 2 bases at V and 1 base at J, with 5 bases between. CDR3: CASSLDLNTGELFF. CDR3 nucleotides: TGTGCCAGCAGTTTAGATCTGAACACCGGGGAGCTGTTTTTT.